This T cell receptor (beta chain) came from a study of T cell responses to AZD1222 COVID-19 vaccine. Measured with immunoSEQ multiplex PCR; TCRdb has only the in-frame clones, and not every one. This sample yields approximately 110,000 clones, of which roughly nine tenths are seen a single time; 0.95% to 1.5% belongs to the top ten. The germline gives CDR1 SGHTA, CDR2 FQGNSA. This CDR3 spans 16 amino acids. With 1 base removed from V and 2 bases from J, the gap between germline ends came to 12 bases. The source material was peripheral blood, sampled on day 0 of AZD1222 vaccination. The TCR comes from an adult in good health. The chain recombines TRBV7-2 with TRBJ1-3; possible D gene TRBD1, 6 bases. Here the CDR3 reads CASSLGWGAAGNTIYF. The CDR3 bases are TGTGCCAGCAGCTTAGGGTGGGGGGCGGCTGGAAACACCATATATTTT. The variable domain in full, with the rest retrieved from reference TRBV7-2 and TRBJ1-3, is GAGVSQSPSNKVTEKGKDVELRCDPISGHTALYWYRQSLGQGLEFLIYFQGNSAPDKSGLPSDRFSAERTGGSVSTLTIQRTQQEDSAVYLCASSLGWGAAGNTIYFGEGSWLTVV.